This record covers a single T cell receptor (beta chain). Its antigen is unknown. Base qualities are not recorded, but no much larger clone differs from it by a single base. V loses 4 bases, J loses 2 bases, and the germline ends lie 15 bases apart. In the germline V gene, CDR1 corresponds to MNHNS and CDR2 to SASEGT. Counted from cysteine to phenylalanine, this CDR3 has 16 amino acids. Just the 48-base CDR3 DNA is kept, in frame starting at base 1. The data originate from a study of blood T cell repertoires in COVID-19 (TCRdb year 2020). Looking at the study overall: Collaborator samples came from the United States, Italy and Spain and covered acute and convalescent phases of COVID-19. The material from the prospective study consisted of cDNA or gDNA derived from T cells, B-cell-depleted T cells, or PBMCs. The dataset comprised deeply sampled blood TCRbeta repertoires from subjects exposed to, actively infected with, or recovered from COVID-19. The repertoires were made available in a free public database intended to serve as a resource for research on the immune response to SARS-CoV-2. Samples came from the ongoing ImmuneRACE study (first 160 participants) plus 1,254 subjects from 6 global collaborators. Sample metadata almost always included a de-identified subject ID, COVID-19 status, age in years and sex. Where available, HLA class I and class II types were taken from metadata supplied by the sample provider and were not determined by assay-based typing.

Samples from volunteer blood donors who had recovered from COVID-19 were contributed by a second Seattle source. The collaborating institutions used their own protocols to collect whole blood in K2EDTA tubes. For TCRbeta analysis, collaborators shipped samples as frozen whole blood, isolated PBMCs, or DNA extracted from either of those sample types. Study-wide conclusions, independent of this receptor: The quantity of clinical and demographic metadata differed by source and by participant and was supplied without curation.

The immunoSEQ Assay, a bias-controlled multiplex PCR, was used to amplify TCRbeta CDR3 regions from genomic DNA. The published analysis was carried out like this. Within the assay, amplification of reference gene primers was used to estimate how many nucleated cells each sample contained. To quantify the absolute abundance of each unique TCRbeta CDR3 rearrangement, sequence reads were collapsed and filtered. Productive Simpson clonality was computed per sample as the square root of Simpson's diversity index over productive rearrangements. TCRdb provides this immuneACCESS table in a form limited to in-frame rearrangements. Some clones are lacking; in checked studies, under half of them reflect an unresolved V gene, and why the rest are absent is not known. V, J and clone size were drawn from that table, and D and trimming were deduced from the DNA. This sample is represented by about 220,000 clones; around four fifths of them were singletons. The ten most abundant clones make up approximately 5.1% of the sample.

This sequence was found in a woman aged 55 to 70 who had recovered from COVID-19. Sequencing was carried out using peripheral blood. The rearranged segments are TRBV6-1 and TRBJ1-3, and TRBD1 may be the D gene, going by 6 matching bases. The nucleotide sequence is TGTGCCAGCAGTGTACAGGGAGAACTCCCTGGAAACACCATATATTTT. Translated, this is CASSVQGELPGNTIYF.